This T cell receptor (beta chain) was identified in a study of metastatic and nonmetastatic thyroid tumors. Overall study context: Repertoire comparison spanned blood and tumor or nodule tissue of malignant and benign thyroid patients.

Nobody among the patients had been given any treatment before thyroid surgery. Overall study findings and caveats: Benign nodules were reported to have significantly lower TCR beta diversity than malignant thyroid tumors, in blood and tumor.

This clone was picked up many times. Its antigen remains unidentified. In the source study's methods: It was from CDR3 differences across clinicopathological groups that a distant-metastasis classifier for papillary thyroid cancer was built. TCRdb re-analyzed the PCR reads through MiXCR. The V and J calls come from TCRdb's annotation, not from the publication. The table shows about 30,000 clones, with under 25% occurring only once. The CDR3 contains 14 residues. The ends were cut back, 7 bases at V and 1 base at J, with 11 bases in the middle. CDR1 and CDR2 from the germline V gene are MNHNS and SASEGT.

Material: blood. The sequence was obtained from a female donor with papillary thyroid cancer or a benign thyroid nodule (not recorded which). Some clones in this sample may be carry-over from other donors' samples. J is TRBJ2-1 and V is TRBV6-1; D ambiguous. CDR3 coding DNA: TGTGCCAGCAAAACCGGGTTTTCCTACAATGAGCAGTTCTTC. Translated: CASKTGFSYNEQFF.